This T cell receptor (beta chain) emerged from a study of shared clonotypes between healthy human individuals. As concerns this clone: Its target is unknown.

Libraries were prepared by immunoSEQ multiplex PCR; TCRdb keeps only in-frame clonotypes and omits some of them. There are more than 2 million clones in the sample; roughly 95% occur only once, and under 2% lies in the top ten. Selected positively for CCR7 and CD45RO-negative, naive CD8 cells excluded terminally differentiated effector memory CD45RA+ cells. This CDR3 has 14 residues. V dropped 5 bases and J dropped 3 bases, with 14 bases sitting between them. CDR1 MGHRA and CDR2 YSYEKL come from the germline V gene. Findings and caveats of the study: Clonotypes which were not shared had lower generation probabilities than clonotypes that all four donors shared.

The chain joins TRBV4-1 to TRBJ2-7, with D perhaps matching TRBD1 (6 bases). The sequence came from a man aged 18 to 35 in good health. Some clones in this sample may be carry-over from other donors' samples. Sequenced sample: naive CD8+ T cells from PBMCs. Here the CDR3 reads CASSYRDKNYEQYF. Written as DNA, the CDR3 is TGCGCCAGCAGCTACCGGGACAAGAACTACGAGCAGTACTTC.